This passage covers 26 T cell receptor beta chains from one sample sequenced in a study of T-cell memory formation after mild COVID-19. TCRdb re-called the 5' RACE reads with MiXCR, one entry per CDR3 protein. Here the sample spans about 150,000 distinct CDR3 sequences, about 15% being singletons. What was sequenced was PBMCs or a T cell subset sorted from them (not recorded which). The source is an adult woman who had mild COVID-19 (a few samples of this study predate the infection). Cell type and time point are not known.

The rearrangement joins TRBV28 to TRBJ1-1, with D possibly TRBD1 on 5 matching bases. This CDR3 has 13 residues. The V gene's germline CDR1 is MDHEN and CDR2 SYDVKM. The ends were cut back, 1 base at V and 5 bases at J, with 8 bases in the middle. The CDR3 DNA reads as TGTGCCAGCAGTTTATACAGGCAAACTGAAGCTTTCTTT. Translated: CASSLYRQTEAFF.

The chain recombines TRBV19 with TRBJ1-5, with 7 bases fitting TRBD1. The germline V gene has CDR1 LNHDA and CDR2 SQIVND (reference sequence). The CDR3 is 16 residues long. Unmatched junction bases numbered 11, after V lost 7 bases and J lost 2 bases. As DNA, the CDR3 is TGTGCCAGTACTTTTGACAGGGTTTGGGGCAATCAGCCCCAGCATTTT. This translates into CASTFDRVWGNQPQHF.

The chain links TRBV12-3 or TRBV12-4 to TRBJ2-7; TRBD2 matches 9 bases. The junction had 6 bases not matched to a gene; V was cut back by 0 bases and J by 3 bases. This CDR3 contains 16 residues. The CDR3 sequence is CASSLAQLAGHYEQYF. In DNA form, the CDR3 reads TGTGCCAGCAGTTTAGCACAGCTAGCGGGACACTACGAGCAGTACTTC.

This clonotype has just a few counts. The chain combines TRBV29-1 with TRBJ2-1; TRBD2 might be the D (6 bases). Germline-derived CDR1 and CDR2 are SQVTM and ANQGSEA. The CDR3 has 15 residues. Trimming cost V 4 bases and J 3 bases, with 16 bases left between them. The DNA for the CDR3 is TGCAGCGTTGGGGGGGACGGAGGATACTACAATGAGCAGTTCTTC. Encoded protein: CSVGGDGGYYNEQFF.

In nucleotides, the CDR3 is TGCGCCAGCAGCTTGGTGTCAGGTGGAAATGAAAAACTGTTTTTT. Protein product: CASSLVSGGNEKLFF. The chain carries TRBV5-1 and TRBJ1-4, with D hard to call. Germline loops: CDR1 SGHRS, CDR2 YFSETQ. The germline V and J ends were trimmed by 0 bases and 5 bases, with 11 bases remaining between them. The CDR3 totals 15 residues.

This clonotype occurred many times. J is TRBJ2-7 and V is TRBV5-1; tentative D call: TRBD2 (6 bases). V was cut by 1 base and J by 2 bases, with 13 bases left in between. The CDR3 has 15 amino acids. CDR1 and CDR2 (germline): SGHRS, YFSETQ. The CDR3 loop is CASSLIERATYEQYF. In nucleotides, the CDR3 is TGCGCCAGCAGCTTGATAGAGCGGGCCACCTACGAGCAGTACTTC.

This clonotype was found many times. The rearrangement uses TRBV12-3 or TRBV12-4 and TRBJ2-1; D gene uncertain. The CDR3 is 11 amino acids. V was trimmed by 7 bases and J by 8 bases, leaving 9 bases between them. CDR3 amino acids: CASTHRDEQFF. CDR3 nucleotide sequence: TGTGCCAGCACCCATCGCGATGAGCAGTTCTTC.

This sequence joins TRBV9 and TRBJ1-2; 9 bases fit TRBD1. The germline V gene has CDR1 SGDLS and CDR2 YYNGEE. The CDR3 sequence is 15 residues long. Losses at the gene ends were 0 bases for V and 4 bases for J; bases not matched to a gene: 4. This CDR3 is CASSVGGQGTYGYTF. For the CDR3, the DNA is TGTGCCAGCAGCGTAGGGGGACAGGGCACCTATGGCTACACCTTC.

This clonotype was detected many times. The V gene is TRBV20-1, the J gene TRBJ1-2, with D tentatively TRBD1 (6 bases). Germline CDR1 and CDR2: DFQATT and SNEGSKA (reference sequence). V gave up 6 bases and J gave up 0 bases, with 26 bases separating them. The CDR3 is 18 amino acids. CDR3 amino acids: CSAARQAFSATPNYGYTF. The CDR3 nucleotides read TGCAGTGCGGCGAGACAGGCATTCTCTGCGACCCCTAACTATGGCTACACCTTC.

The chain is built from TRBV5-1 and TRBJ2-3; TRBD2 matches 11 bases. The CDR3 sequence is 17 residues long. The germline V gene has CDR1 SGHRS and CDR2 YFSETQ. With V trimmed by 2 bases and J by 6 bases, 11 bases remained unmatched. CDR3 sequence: CASSFLAGGPAGDTQYF. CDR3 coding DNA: TGCGCCAGCAGCTTCTTAGCGGGAGGGCCGGCTGGGGATACGCAGTATTTT.

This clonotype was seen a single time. In nucleotides, the CDR3 is TGTGCCAGGAGTCACAATGGCTACACCTTC. It codes for CARSHNGYTF. The chain carries TRBV19 and TRBJ1-2; D ambiguous. Germline assignment: CDR1 LNHDA and CDR2 SQIVND (reference sequence). V dropped 9 bases and J dropped 6 bases, with 8 bases sitting between them. The CDR3 is 10 residues long.

The CDR3 DNA follows: TGTGCCAGTAGTACCACCGGGACGGACTCCTACGAGCAGTACTTC. Its translation: CASSTTGTDSYEQYF. The chain combines TRBV19 with TRBJ2-7, with D perhaps TRBD1 or TRBD2 (5 bases each). Germline values: CDR1 LNHDA, CDR2 SQIVND (reference sequence). The ends were cut back, 4 bases at V and 0 bases at J, with 13 bases in the middle. The CDR3 covers 15 residues.

Written as DNA, the CDR3 is TGTGCCAGCAGCGTTGGGACTAGCGGGGGGGCTACAGATACGCAGTATTTT. It yields the protein CASSVGTSGGATDTQYF. The chain is built from TRBV9 and TRBJ2-3, with TRBD2 identical over 16 bases. The germline V gene encodes CDR1 SGDLS and CDR2 YYNGEE. V was clipped by 2 bases and J by 3 bases; unmatched bases: 3. CDR3 length equals 17 residues.

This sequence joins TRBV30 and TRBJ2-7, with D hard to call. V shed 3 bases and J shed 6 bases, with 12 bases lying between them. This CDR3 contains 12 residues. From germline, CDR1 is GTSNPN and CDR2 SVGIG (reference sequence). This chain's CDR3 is CAWRTSPREQYF. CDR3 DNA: TGTGCCTGGAGAACCTCGCCTCGCGAGCAGTACTTC.

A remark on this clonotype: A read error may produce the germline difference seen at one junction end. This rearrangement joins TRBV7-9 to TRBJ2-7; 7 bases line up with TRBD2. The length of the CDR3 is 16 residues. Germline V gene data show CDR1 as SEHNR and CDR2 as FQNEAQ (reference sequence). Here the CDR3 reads CASSSRKRDASYEQYF. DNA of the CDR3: TGTGCCAGCAGCTCAAGAAAGCGGGACGCCTCCTACGAGCAGTATTTC.

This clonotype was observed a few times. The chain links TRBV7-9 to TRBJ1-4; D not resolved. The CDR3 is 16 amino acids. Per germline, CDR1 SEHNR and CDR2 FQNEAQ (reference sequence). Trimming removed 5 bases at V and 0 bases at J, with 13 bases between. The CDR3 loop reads CASSLTFGSTNEKLFF. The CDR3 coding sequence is TGTGCCAGCAGCCTGACTTTTGGGTCAACTAATGAAAAACTGTTTTTT.

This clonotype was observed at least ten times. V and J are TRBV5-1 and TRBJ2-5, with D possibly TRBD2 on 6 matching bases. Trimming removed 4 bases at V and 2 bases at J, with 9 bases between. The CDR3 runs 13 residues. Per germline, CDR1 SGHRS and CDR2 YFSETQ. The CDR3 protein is CASSRGTQETQYF. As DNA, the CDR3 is TGCGCCAGCAGCCGCGGGACTCAAGAGACCCAGTACTTC. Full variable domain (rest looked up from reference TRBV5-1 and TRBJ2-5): KAGVTQTPRYLIKTRGQQVTLSCSPISGHRSVSWYQQTPGQGLQFLFEYFSETQRNKGNFPGRFSGRQFSNSRSEMNVSTLELGDSALYLCASSRGTQETQYFGPGTRLLVL.

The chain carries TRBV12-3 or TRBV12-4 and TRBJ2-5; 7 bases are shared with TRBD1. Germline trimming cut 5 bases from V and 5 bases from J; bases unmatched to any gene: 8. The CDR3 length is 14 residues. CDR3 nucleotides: TGTGCCAGCAGTCAGACCCGACAGGGTGAGACCCAGTACTTC. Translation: CASSQTRQGETQYF.

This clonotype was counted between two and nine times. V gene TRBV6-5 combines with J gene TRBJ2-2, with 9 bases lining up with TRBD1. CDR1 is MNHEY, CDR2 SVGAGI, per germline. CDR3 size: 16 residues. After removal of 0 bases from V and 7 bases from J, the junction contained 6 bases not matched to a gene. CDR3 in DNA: TGTGCCAGCAGTTACTCCGTGGACAGGGGTCACGGGGAGCTGTTTTTT. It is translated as CASSYSVDRGHGELFF.

As DNA, the CDR3 is TGTGCCAGCAGCCTAGAAGTAGGATCGACCGGGGAGCTGTTTTTT. Translating it yields CASSLEVGSTGELFF. The rearrangement uses TRBV14 and TRBJ2-2; D not certain. V dropped 4 bases and J dropped 5 bases, with 14 bases sitting between them. Germline CDR1 and CDR2: SGHDN and FVKESK. CDR3 size: 15 residues.

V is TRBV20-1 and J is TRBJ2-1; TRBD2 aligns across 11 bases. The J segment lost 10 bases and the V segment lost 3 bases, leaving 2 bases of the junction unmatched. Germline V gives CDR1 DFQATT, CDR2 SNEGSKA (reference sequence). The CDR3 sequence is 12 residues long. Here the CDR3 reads CSARGLAVEQFF. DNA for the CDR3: TGCAGTGCTAGGGGACTAGCGGTCGAGCAGTTCTTC.

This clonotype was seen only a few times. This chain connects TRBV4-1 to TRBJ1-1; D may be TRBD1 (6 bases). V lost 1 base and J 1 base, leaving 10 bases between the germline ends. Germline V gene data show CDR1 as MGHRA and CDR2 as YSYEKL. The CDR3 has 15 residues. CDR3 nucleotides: TGCGCCAGCAGCCAAGTCGCGACAGGGAACACTGAAGCTTTCTTT. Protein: CASSQVATGNTEAFF.

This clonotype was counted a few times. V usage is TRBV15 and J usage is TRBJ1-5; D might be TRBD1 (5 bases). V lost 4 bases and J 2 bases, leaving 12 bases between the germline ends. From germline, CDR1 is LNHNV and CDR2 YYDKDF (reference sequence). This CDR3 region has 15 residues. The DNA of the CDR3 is TGTGCCACCAGCAAGAAAGGAGGGGGCAATCAGCCCCAGCATTTT. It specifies CATSKKGGGNQPQHF.

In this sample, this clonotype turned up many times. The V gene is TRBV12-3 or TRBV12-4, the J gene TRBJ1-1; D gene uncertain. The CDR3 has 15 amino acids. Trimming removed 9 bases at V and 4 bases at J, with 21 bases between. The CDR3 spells CASEGRSLGITEAFF. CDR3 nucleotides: TGTGCCAGTGAGGGCAGATCTCTGGGGATCACTGAAGCTTTCTTT.

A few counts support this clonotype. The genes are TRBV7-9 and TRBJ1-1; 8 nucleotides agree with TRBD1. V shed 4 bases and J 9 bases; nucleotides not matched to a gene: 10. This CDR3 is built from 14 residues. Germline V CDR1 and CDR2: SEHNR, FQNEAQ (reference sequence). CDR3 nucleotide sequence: TGTGCCAGCAGCTCACCCGGACAGGGAGAAAAAGCTTTCTTT. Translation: CASSSPGQGEKAFF.

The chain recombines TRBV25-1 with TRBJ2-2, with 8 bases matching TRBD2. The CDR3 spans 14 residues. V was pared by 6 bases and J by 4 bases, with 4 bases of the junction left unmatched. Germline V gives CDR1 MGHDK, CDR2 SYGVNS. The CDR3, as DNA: TGTGCCAGCAGGGGACTAGAGATCACCGGGGAGCTGTTTTTT. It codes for CASRGLEITGELFF.